The 29 T cell receptor beta chains below come from one sample, sequenced in a study of blood T cell repertoires in COVID-19. The data were produced by immunoSEQ multiplex PCR, yet TCRdb's version contains in-frame clones alone and is incomplete. The profile covers 150,000 to 200,000 clones, with 80% appearing a single time and around 5.9% taken by the ten largest. Sequencing was done on a sample of PBMCs or T cells enriched from blood (not recorded which). The source of these receptors is a man aged 35-49 years who had recovered from COVID-19.

The chain uses TRBV11-3 and TRBJ2-5, with D possibly being TRBD1 (5 bases). The V end lost 1 base, the J end lost 1 base, and 10 bases lay between the germline ends. This CDR3 has 15 amino acids. CDR1 and CDR2 (germline): SGHNT, YENEEA. The CDR3 DNA reads TGTGCCAGCAGCTTAGGAACAGGATCCCAAGAGACCCAGTACTTC. Its protein is CASSLGTGSQETQYF.

The J gene is TRBJ1-1, the V gene TRBV19; 8 nucleotides agree with TRBD1. This CDR3 has 13 residues. Per germline, CDR1 LNHDA and CDR2 SQIVND (reference sequence). The V gene end was trimmed by 7 bases and the J gene end by 5 bases; junction bases not matched to a gene: 6. The CDR3: CASTKQGVTEAFF. CDR3 DNA sequence: TGTGCCAGTACTAAACAGGGGGTAACTGAAGCTTTCTTT.

This chain joins TRBV24-1 and TRBJ2-5; 10 positions agree with TRBD2. This CDR3 region has 16 residues. Germline V CDR1 and CDR2: KGHDR, SFDVKD. Trimming cost V 4 bases and J 4 bases; bases outside gene matches: 8. The CDR3 bases are TGTGCCACCAGTGACCCTTTAGCGGGGGGAGGAGAGACCCAGTACTTC. Protein: CATSDPLAGGGETQYF.

The chain carries TRBV18 and TRBJ1-1, with 11 bases aligning to TRBD1. Trimming took 4 bases from V and 3 from J; bases not matched to a gene: 4. Germline lookup yields CDR1 KGHSH and CDR2 LQKENI. The CDR3 is 15 amino acids. The CDR3 protein is CASSLGQGGDTEAFF. Here the CDR3 DNA reads TGTGCCAGCTCACTGGGACAGGGGGGGGACACTGAAGCTTTCTTT.

The chain links TRBV11-2 to TRBJ1-3; D gene uncertain. Germline CDR1 SGHAT, CDR2 FQNNGV. V dropped 3 bases and J dropped 0 bases, with 6 bases sitting between them. The CDR3 is made up of 14 amino acids. The CDR3 DNA is TGTGCCAGCAGCTTGACTGACTCTGGAAACACCATATATTTT. Its translation is CASSLTDSGNTIYF.

This clone was observed a handful of times. V is TRBV7-2 and J is TRBJ2-5; 7 bases agree with TRBD2. CDR1 SGHTA and CDR2 FQGNSA come from the germline V gene. With V trimmed by 4 bases and J by 4 bases, 18 bases remained unmatched. This CDR3 has 18 residues. DNA of the CDR3: TGTGCCAGCAGCTCCATATCCAGGAGAGCGGGAAGAGGAGAGACCCAGTACTTC. Translation: CASSSISRRAGRGETQYF.

The rearrangement links TRBV6-5 to TRBJ1-2; D is possibly TRBD1 (5 bases). CDR1 is MNHEY and CDR2 is SVGAGI in the germline V gene. With 6 bases removed from V and 8 bases from J, the gap between germline ends came to 13 bases. CDR3 length: 12 amino acids. In DNA, the CDR3 is TGTGCCAGCAGGCGGCAGGGAGGAGGCTACACCTTC. Its protein is CASRRQGGGYTF.

This clone was observed at least ten times. The chain is built from TRBV6-5 and TRBJ1-5; D remains unclear. Germline CDR1 and CDR2: MNHEY and SVGAGI. The CDR3 spans 11 residues. Trimming left V 11 bases short and J 7 bases short, with 12 bases between. CDR3 DNA sequence: TGTGCCGGCGGCTTAAGGCAGCCCCAGCATTTT. Translation gives CAGGLRQPQHF.

The chain has TRBV12-5 and TRBJ1-2; D not certain. Trimming removed 7 bases from V and 4 bases from J, with 10 bases in between. This CDR3 has 12 amino acids. CDR1 and CDR2 from the germline V gene are LGHNT and FRNRAP. This CDR3 reads CASAQTTYGYTF. DNA of the CDR3: TGTGCTAGTGCCCAGACAACCTATGGCTACACCTTC.

The gene calls are TRBV4-1 and TRBJ2-3; unclear D gene. The CDR3 totals 15 residues. The germline V and J ends were trimmed by 0 bases and 2 bases, with 9 bases remaining between them. CDR1 and CDR2 (germline): MGHRA, YSYEKL. In nucleotides, the CDR3 is TGCGCCAGCAGCCAAGAGAGATTTCCCACAGATACGCAGTATTTT. Protein product: CASSQERFPTDTQYF.

V gene TRBV5-1 combines with J gene TRBJ1-2, with D possibly matching TRBD1 (5 bases). Germline lookup yields CDR1 SGHRS and CDR2 YFSETQ. There are 13 residues in the CDR3. Trimming stripped 4 bases from V and 3 bases from J, with 10 bases between. The CDR3 is CASSPRVDYGYTF. CDR3 nucleotides: TGCGCCAGCAGCCCCAGGGTTGACTATGGCTACACCTTC.

V is TRBV5-1 and J is TRBJ2-5; 8 bases are a match to TRBD2. The CDR3 contains 17 residues. Germline CDR1 and CDR2: SGHRS and YFSETQ. V was clipped by 7 bases and J by 1 base; unmatched bases: 15. The CDR3 coding sequence is TGCGCCAGCGGTCGGGGGGGTACAGGGTCGGGCCAAGAGACCCAGTACTTC. It specifies CASGRGGTGSGQETQYF. The entire variable domain, with the rest obtained from reference TRBV5-1 and TRBJ2-5, is as follows: KAGVTQTPRYLIKTRGQQVTLSCSPISGHRSVSWYQQTPGQGLQFLFEYFSETQRNKGNFPGRFSGRQFSNSRSEMNVSTLELGDSALYLCASGRGGTGSGQETQYFGPGTRLLVL.

The chain links TRBV9 to TRBJ2-5, with D tentatively TRBD2 (6 bases). The CDR3 is made up of 13 amino acids. Trimming took off 2 bases at V and 5 bases at J, with 10 bases between the two ends. Looked up from germline, CDR1 is SGDLS and CDR2 is YYNGEE. The DNA of the CDR3 is TGTGCCAGCAGCGTGGACTACGCCGAGACCCAGTACTTC. It is translated as CASSVDYAETQYF.

J is TRBJ2-1 and V is TRBV30, with 8 positions matching TRBD2. V was pared by 1 base and J by 4 bases, with 6 bases of the junction left unmatched. Germline V gives CDR1 GTSNPN, CDR2 SVGIG (reference sequence). This CDR3 is built from 15 residues. The CDR3 DNA is TGTGCCTGGAGTGCGGGGGGGCCCGTATACAATGAGCAGTTCTTC. The encoded protein is CAWSAGGPVYNEQFF. The entire variable domain, with the rest obtained from reference TRBV30 and TRBJ2-1, is as follows: SQTIHQWPATLVQPVGSPLSLECTVEGTSNPNLYWYRQAAGRGLQLLFYSVGIGQISSEVPQNLSASRPQDRQFILSSKKLLLSDSGFYLCAWSAGGPVYNEQFFGPGTRLTVL.

The chain couples TRBV5-4 to TRBJ2-5; TRBD2 matches at 11 bases. The CDR3 is made up of 15 amino acids. V lost 7 bases to trimming and J lost 3 bases; unmatched junction nucleotides: 8. Germline lookup yields CDR1 SGHNT and CDR2 YYREEE (reference sequence). The CDR3 loop is CASADLLAGEETQYF. CDR3 DNA sequence: TGTGCCAGCGCCGACCTACTAGCGGGGGAAGAGACCCAGTACTTC.

J is TRBJ1-5 and V is TRBV7-3; D remains ambiguous. V lost 0 bases, J lost 3 bases, and 3 bases lay in between. The CDR3 has 13 residues. Germline-derived CDR1 and CDR2 are SGHTA and FQGTGA. In DNA, the CDR3 is TGTGCCAGCAGCTTAACGTACAATCAGCCCCAGCATTTT. Protein: CASSLTYNQPQHF.

This clone occurred once. The genes are TRBV19 and TRBJ2-5, with D perhaps matching TRBD2 (7 bases). The CDR3 loop spans 14 amino acids. The V and J ends lost 4 bases and 4 bases respectively, with 13 bases between them. Germline loops: CDR1 LNHDA, CDR2 SQIVND (reference sequence). The CDR3 DNA sequence: TGTGCCAGTAGTACCCCGGGGGGCCGAGAGACCCAGTACTTC. Encoded protein: CASSTPGGRETQYF. Full variable domain (remainder filled in from reference TRBV19 and TRBJ2-5): DGGITQSPKYLFRKEGQNVTLSCEQNLNHDAMYWYRQDPGQGLRLIYYSQIVNDFQKGDIAEGYSVSREKKESFPLTVTSAQKNPTAFYLCASSTPGGRETQYFGPGTRLLVL.

This clone showed up many times. This chain uses TRBV6-1 with TRBJ1-2; 8 positions agree with TRBD1. The V gene end was trimmed by 2 bases and the J gene end by 6 bases; junction bases not matched to a gene: 8. CDR1 is MNHNS and CDR2 is SASEGT in the germline V gene. The CDR3 contains 15 residues. CDR3 in amino acids: CASSEKGRGRNGYTF. The DNA of the CDR3 is TGTGCCAGCAGTGAAAAAGGCAGGGGGCGAAATGGCTACACCTTC.

The chain couples TRBV27 to TRBJ1-2, with 9 bases that match TRBD1. The length of the CDR3 is 14 residues. In germline, CDR1 is MNHEY, CDR2 SMNVEV (reference sequence). V dropped 2 bases and J dropped 3; count of bases not matched to a gene: 1. CDR3 loop: CASSLRTGDYGYTF. The CDR3 DNA reads as TGTGCCAGCAGTTTAAGGACAGGGGACTATGGCTACACCTTC.

The chain recombines TRBV6-5 with TRBJ1-1, with D unresolved. Germline values: CDR1 MNHEY, CDR2 SVGAGI. The CDR3 is made up of 14 amino acids. The germline V and J ends were trimmed by 6 bases and 2 bases, with 13 bases remaining between them. The CDR3: CASSRLAENTEAFF. The CDR3 coding sequence is TGTGCCAGCAGCCGTCTGGCAGAAAACACTGAAGCTTTCTTT.

V is TRBV7-9 and J is TRBJ2-3; TRBD1 agrees at 9 bases. The CDR3 loop spans 14 amino acids. CDR1 SEHNR and CDR2 FQNEAQ come from the germline V gene (reference sequence). Trimming cost V 4 bases and J 5 bases; bases outside gene matches: 4. CDR3 DNA sequence: TGTGCCAGCAGCTGGCGACAGGGGGGAGATACGCAGTATTTT. As protein: CASSWRQGGDTQYF.

This CDR3 reads CASSPQDREAFF. CDR3 nucleotide sequence: TGTGCCAGCAGCCCACAGGACCGTGAAGCTTTCTTT. This chain links TRBV7-9 with TRBJ1-1; TRBD1 might be the D (5 bases). The germline CDR1 and CDR2 sequences are SEHNR and FQNEAQ (reference sequence). The germline V and J ends were trimmed by 5 bases and 7 bases, with 11 bases remaining between them. This CDR3 spans 12 amino acids. Supplemented by reference TRBV7-9 and TRBJ1-1, the full variable domain reads DTGVSQNPRHKITKRGQNVTFRCDPISEHNRLYWYRQTLGQGPEFLTYFQNEAQLEKSRLLSDRFSAERPKGSFSTLEIQRTEQGDSAMYLCASSPQDREAFFGQGTRLTVV.

This sequence joins TRBV6-5 and TRBJ1-5; TRBD1 aligns across 7 bases. The CDR3 spans 12 residues. Germline V gives CDR1 MNHEY, CDR2 SVGAGI. V shed 9 bases and J 4 bases; nucleotides not matched to a gene: 3. CDR3: CASNRGNQPQHF. In DNA, the CDR3 is TGTGCCAGTAACAGGGGTAATCAGCCCCAGCATTTT.

The CDR3 sequence is CAWRGGFNYGYTF. The CDR3 nucleotides read TGTGCCTGGAGGGGAGGATTTAACTATGGCTACACCTTC. This chain connects TRBV30 to TRBJ1-2; unclear D gene. The CDR3 sequence is 13 residues long. Germline V gene data show CDR1 as GTSNPN and CDR2 as SVGIG (reference sequence). The V and J ends lost 3 bases and 1 base respectively, with 9 bases between them.

This chain uses TRBV6-4 with TRBJ2-2, with D maybe TRBD2 (5 bases). The CDR3 sequence is 15 residues long. The V gene's germline CDR1 is MRHNA and CDR2 SNTAGT. The germline V and J ends were trimmed by 3 bases and 4 bases, with 12 bases remaining between them. The chain's CDR3 is CASSEEIGVTGELFF. In nucleotides, the CDR3 is TGTGCCAGCAGTGAAGAGATCGGGGTCACCGGGGAGCTGTTTTTT.

J is TRBJ2-2 and V is TRBV5-4; D is perhaps TRBD1 (5 bases). The ends were cut back, 0 bases at V and 4 bases at J, with 13 bases in the middle. CDR3 length: 16 residues. Germline V CDR1 and CDR2: SGHNT, YYREEE (reference sequence). The chain's CDR3 is CASSLAALQGTGELFF. The CDR3 bases are TGTGCCAGCAGCTTGGCCGCCTTGCAGGGCACCGGGGAGCTGTTTTTT. The full variable domain, completed using reference TRBV5-4 and TRBJ2-2, is ETGVTQSPTHLIKTRGQQVTLRCSSQSGHNTVSWYQQALGQGPQFIFQYYREEENGRGNFPPRFSGLQFPNYSSELNVNALELDDSALYLCASSLAALQGTGELFFGEGSRLTVL.

This clone has a handful of counts. The chain carries TRBV19 and TRBJ1-4; TRBD1 agrees at 7 bases. Trimming cost V 6 bases and J 7 bases; bases outside gene matches: 11. This CDR3 region has 15 residues. Germline V gene lookup returns CDR1 LNHDA and CDR2 SQIVND (reference sequence). The CDR3 region is CASRGTGVEVEKLFF. CDR3 nucleotide sequence: TGTGCCAGTAGGGGAACAGGGGTCGAGGTTGAAAAACTGTTTTTT.

This clone has just a few counts. This chain joins TRBV5-1 and TRBJ2-7; D is unresolved. The CDR3 spans 15 residues. CDR1 is SGHRS and CDR2 is YFSETQ in the germline V gene. The V end lost 0 bases, the J end lost 4 bases, and 14 bases lay between the germline ends. CDR3 in DNA: TGCGCCAGCAGCTTGGTAGAGCGTCAGAGGTACGAGCAGTACTTC. This codes for CASSLVERQRYEQYF.

This chain uses TRBV4-1 with TRBJ1-1; D unclear. Trimming shortened V by 1 base and J by 4 bases, and 7 bases separated the two germline ends. Germline CDR1 is MGHRA and CDR2 is YSYEKL. CDR3 length equals 13 residues. The CDR3 protein is CASSQGSGTEAFF. The CDR3 bases are TGCGCCAGCAGCCAAGGAAGCGGCACTGAAGCTTTCTTT.